Each of the 29 T cell receptor beta chains below was sequenced from the same sample in a study of PD-1 blockade in classical Hodgkin lymphoma. Time point of the sample: cycle 4 day 1 (C4D1), after 6 weeks of nivolumab. All trial patients relapsed after autologous stem cell transplantation. Method: immunoSEQ multiplex PCR; TCRdb's copy keeps in-frame clones and lacks some. Here the sample spans 35,000 to 50,000 clones, 55% to 80% being singletons. Sequencing used peripheral blood mononuclear cells (PBMCs), obtained before the fourth cycle of nivolumab. The receptors derive from a human donor with classical Hodgkin lymphoma.

J is TRBJ2-2 and V is TRBV10-3; D is uncertain. Trimming shortened V by 3 bases and J by 8 bases, and 4 bases separated the two germline ends. The CDR3 covers 11 residues. Looked up from germline, CDR1 is ENHRY and CDR2 is SYGVKD. The CDR3 DNA is TGTGCCATCAGTGAAAGGGGGGAGCTGTTTTTT. This codes for CAISERGELFF.

The DNA of the CDR3 is TGCGCCAGCAGTGAGGGAATAGGTGGCTATGGCTACACCTTC. Encoded protein: CASSEGIGGYGYTF. The chain combines TRBV5-1 with TRBJ1-2; D is uncertain. Germline V gene data show CDR1 as SGHRS and CDR2 as YFSETQ. The ends were cut back, 5 bases at V and 4 bases at J, with 15 bases in the middle. The CDR3 runs 14 residues.

The chain has TRBV19 and TRBJ2-7; 7 nucleotides agree with TRBD2. V shed 10 bases, J shed 3 bases, and the junction held 9 bases outside the gene matches. Germline CDR1 reads LNHDA; CDR2 reads SQIVND (reference sequence). The CDR3 spans 13 residues. CDR3 in amino acids: CATSRGDDYEQYF. For the CDR3, the DNA is TGTGCCACTTCCCGGGGGGATGACTACGAGCAGTACTTC. The full variable domain, completed using reference TRBV19 and TRBJ2-7, is DGGITQSPKYLFRKEGQNVTLSCEQNLNHDAMYWYRQDPGQGLRLIYYSQIVNDFQKGDIAEGYSVSREKKESFPLTVTSAQKNPTAFYLCATSRGDDYEQYFGPGTRLTVT.

This sequence joins TRBV9 and TRBJ1-5; D is undetermined. CDR1 and CDR2 (germline): SGDLS, YYNGEE. Deletions cut 5 bases from V and 0 bases from J, with 9 bases between. The CDR3 is 14 residues long. CDR3 bases: TGTGCCAGCAGTGATTCGGGTAGCAATCAGCCCCAGCATTTT. Translating gives CASSDSGSNQPQHF.

This chain uses TRBV28 with TRBJ1-5, with D unclear. V gave up 1 base and J gave up 5 bases, with 12 bases separating them. Germline V gene lookup returns CDR1 MDHEN and CDR2 SYDVKM. The CDR3 consists of 15 residues. The CDR3 nucleotides are TGTGCCAGCAGTTTATCGGTAACAGCCGATCAGCCCCAGCATTTT. Encoded protein: CASSLSVTADQPQHF.

V usage is TRBV7-2 and J usage is TRBJ2-5; 8 bases fit TRBD1. The CDR3 covers 14 residues. Germline CDR1 reads SGHTA; CDR2 reads FQGNSA. V dropped 6 bases and J dropped 1; count of bases not matched to a gene: 4. CDR3 coding DNA: TGTGCCAGCAGTTTCGACAGGGGCCAAGAGACCCAGTACTTC. Translation: CASSFDRGQETQYF.

This sequence joins TRBV29-1 and TRBJ2-7, with D uncertain. The CDR3 loop spans 10 amino acids. V was trimmed by 4 bases and J by 5 bases, leaving 6 bases between them. Germline CDR1 and CDR2: SQVTM and ANQGSEA. CDR3 bases: TGCAGCGTTGCGGTGGACGAGCAGTACTTC. This translates into CSVAVDEQYF.

The chain carries TRBV30 and TRBJ1-6; no reliable D call. V dropped 0 bases and J dropped 2 bases, with 8 bases sitting between them. Germline loops: CDR1 GTSNPN, CDR2 SVGIG (reference sequence). The CDR3 consists of 15 residues. This CDR3 reads CAWSVDGAYNSPLHF. The DNA of the CDR3 is TGTGCCTGGAGTGTGGACGGCGCCTATAATTCACCCCTCCACTTT.

V and J are TRBV19 and TRBJ2-3; 9 nucleotides align to TRBD2. This CDR3 spans 17 amino acids. V gave up 7 bases and J gave up 2 bases; unmatched junction bases: 13. Germline CDR1 reads LNHDA; CDR2 reads SQIVND (reference sequence). CDR3 DNA: TGTGCCAGTACCCCCCGGGGTAGCGGGGGCACCACAGATACGCAGTATTTT. It translates to CASTPRGSGGTTDTQYF.

The chain employs TRBV19 and TRBJ2-3; D is undetermined. Trimming removed 4 bases from V and 2 bases from J, with 13 bases in between. The CDR3 runs to 15 residues. Germline CDR1 reads LNHDA; CDR2 reads SQIVND (reference sequence). The CDR3 sequence is CASSKGTRDTDTQYF. CDR3 bases: TGTGCCAGTAGTAAGGGAACAAGGGACACAGATACGCAGTATTTT.

The V and J genes are TRBV11-2 and TRBJ2-4; TRBD2 matches 8 bases. In germline, CDR1 is SGHAT, CDR2 FQNNGV. CDR3 length equals 15 residues. Trimming at V came to 6 bases and at J to 0 bases, leaving 4 bases not matched to a gene. This CDR3 is CASSLSGIAKNIQYF. The CDR3 DNA reads TGTGCCAGCAGTCTTAGCGGGATAGCCAAAAACATTCAGTACTTC. The complete variable domain, with remaining parts taken from reference TRBV11-2 and TRBJ2-4, reads EAGVAQSPRYKIIEKRQSVAFWCNPISGHATLYWYQQILGQGPKLLIQFQNNGVVDDSQLPKDRFSAERLKGVDSTLKIQPAKLEDSAVYLCASSLSGIAKNIQYFGAGTRLSVL.

The gene calls are TRBV5-1 and TRBJ2-6; no definite D call. CDR3 length equals 17 residues. Trimming pared 0 bases from V and 0 bases from J, leaving 10 bases between. The V gene's germline CDR1 is SGHRS and CDR2 YFSETQ. The CDR3, as DNA: TGCGCCAGCAGCTTGGCCGAAGGGAACTCTGGGGCCAACGTCCTGACTTTC. It codes for CASSLAEGNSGANVLTF. Using reference TRBV5-1 and TRBJ2-6 for the parts outside the CDR3, the full variable domain is KAGVTQTPRYLIKTRGQQVTLSCSPISGHRSVSWYQQTPGQGLQFLFEYFSETQRNKGNFPGRFSGRQFSNSRSEMNVSTLELGDSALYLCASSLAEGNSGANVLTFGAGSRLTVL.

This clone counts as medium-sized. The gene calls are TRBV6-5 and TRBJ1-2; D call uncertain. Deletions cut 0 bases from V and 3 bases from J, with 5 bases between. Germline CDR1 is MNHEY and CDR2 is SVGAGI. This CDR3 comprises 13 residues. The CDR3 spells CASSYSEDYGYTF. CDR3 bases: TGTGCCAGCAGTTACTCGGAAGACTATGGCTACACCTTC.

The chain is built from TRBV6-5 and TRBJ2-1; D unclear. V lost 10 bases, J lost 2 bases, and 18 bases lay in between. CDR1 is MNHEY and CDR2 is SVGAGI in the germline V gene. CDR3 length: 15 residues. CDR3 amino acids: CATEKYGTTYNEQFF. CDR3 DNA sequence: TGTGCCACCGAAAAGTACGGAACTACCTACAATGAGCAGTTCTTC.

V usage is TRBV28 and J usage is TRBJ2-7; the D gene is possibly TRBD2 (5 bases). CDR1 and CDR2 (germline): MDHEN, SYDVKM. Trimming removed 3 bases from V and 1 base from J, with 10 bases in between. The CDR3 runs to 14 residues. The CDR3 DNA sequence: TGTGCCAGCAGTTTGTCGCGAGGGTCCTACGAGCAGTACTTC. As protein: CASSLSRGSYEQYF.

The rearrangement joins TRBV7-9 to TRBJ1-1; D ambiguous. The ends were cut back, 5 bases at V and 4 bases at J, with 11 bases in the middle. Germline CDR1 SEHNR, CDR2 FQNEAQ (reference sequence). This CDR3 has 13 residues. CDR3 nucleotides: TGTGCCAGCAGCCCGCGAGGTGCCACTGAAGCTTTCTTT. Translated, it gives CASSPRGATEAFF.

With regard to this clone: The junction differs from germline at one of its ends, possibly a read error. The chain employs TRBV5-1 and TRBJ1-5; tentatively, D is TRBD1 (5 bases). This CDR3 has 14 amino acids. Germline V gives CDR1 SGHRS, CDR2 YFSETQ. CDR3 amino acids: CASRLEGGNQPQHF. The CDR3 DNA is TGCGCCAGCAGATTGGAAGGGGGCAATCAGCCCCAGCATTTT.

Here the CDR3 DNA reads TGTGCCAGCACCGCGGGGGGGGGCGTACCCTACGAGCAGTACTTC. It yields the protein CASTAGGGVPYEQYF. The rearrangement joins TRBV6-5 to TRBJ2-7, with 9 bases matching TRBD2. Losses at the gene ends were 7 bases for V and 2 bases for J; bases not matched to a gene: 9. CDR1 is MNHEY and CDR2 is SVGAGI in the germline V gene. The CDR3 has 15 amino acids.

This clone showed up just once. The DNA of the CDR3 is TGTGCCAGCAATGTAAGGACAACTGGGGCCAACGTCCTGACTTTC. It encodes CASNVRTTGANVLTF. This rearrangement joins TRBV28 to TRBJ2-6; a possible D gene is TRBD1 (5 bases). CDR1 and CDR2 from the germline V gene are MDHEN and SYDVKM. The CDR3 contains 15 residues. V lost 7 bases to trimming and J lost 2 bases, with 12 bases between them. The whole variable domain, filled in from reference TRBV28 and TRBJ2-6, reads DVKVTQSSRYLVKRTGEKVFLECVQDMDHENMFWYRQDPGLGLRLIYFSYDVKMKEKGDIPEGYSVSREKKERFSLILESASTNQTSMYLCASNVRTTGANVLTFGAGSRLTVL.

The CDR3 region has the DNA TGTGCCAGCAGCATCTCTAGCGGGGGGGAAGAGACCCAGTACTTC. This gives the protein CASSISSGGEETQYF. The chain uses TRBV7-9 and TRBJ2-5, with 12 bases that match TRBD2. Germline V gene data show CDR1 as SEHNR and CDR2 as FQNEAQ (reference sequence). The ends lost 5 bases at V and 3 bases at J; junction bases unmatched: 4. This CDR3 spans 15 amino acids. Full variable domain (remainder filled in from reference TRBV7-9 and TRBJ2-5): DTGVSQNPRHKITKRGQNVTFRCDPISEHNRLYWYRQTLGQGPEFLTYFQNEAQLEKSRLLSDRFSAERPKGSFSTLEIQRTEQGDSAMYLCASSISSGGEETQYFGPGTRLLVL.

V is TRBV7-8 and J is TRBJ1-3; 10 nucleotides line up with TRBD1. Germline V gene sequence: CDR1 SGHVS, CDR2 FQNEAQ. This CDR3 comprises 17 residues. After removal of 5 bases from V and 4 bases from J, the junction contained 11 bases not matched to a gene. The CDR3 DNA follows: TGTGCCAGCAGCGCACGACAGGGGGCATCGTCCGGAAACACCATATATTTT. This gives the protein CASSARQGASSGNTIYF.

The V call is TRBV10-3, the J call TRBJ2-5; no firm D call. This CDR3 spans 13 amino acids. Per the germline V gene, CDR1 is ENHRY and CDR2 is SYGVKD. Trimming shortened V by 6 bases and J by 1 base, and 9 bases separated the two germline ends. The CDR3 sequence is CAIRASPQETQYF. The CDR3 nucleotides are TGTGCCATCAGAGCGAGCCCCCAAGAGACCCAGTACTTC.

The V gene is TRBV7-2, the J gene TRBJ1-4, with 9 bases fitting TRBD1. V lost 0 bases to trimming and J lost 6 bases; unmatched junction nucleotides: 2. This CDR3 is 15 amino acids long. The germline V gene has CDR1 SGHTA and CDR2 FQGNSA. The chain's CDR3 is CASSLAGQGYEKLFF. CDR3 coding DNA: TGTGCCAGCAGCTTAGCAGGACAGGGGTATGAAAAACTGTTTTTT.

The rearrangement joins TRBV7-2 to TRBJ1-6; the D is unclear. Deletions cut 8 bases from V and 10 bases from J, with 15 bases between. Germline values: CDR1 SGHTA, CDR2 FQGNSA. CDR3 length: 13 amino acids. The CDR3 protein is CASEAGRQSPLHF. CDR3 nucleotide sequence: TGTGCCAGCGAGGCAGGTCGCCAATCACCCCTCCACTTT. Complete variable domain (other parts from reference TRBV7-2 and TRBJ1-6): GAGVSQSPSNKVTEKGKDVELRCDPISGHTALYWYRQSLGQGLEFLIYFQGNSAPDKSGLPSDRFSAERTGGSVSTLTIQRTQQEDSAVYLCASEAGRQSPLHFGNGTRLTVT.

The V call is TRBV6-1, the J call TRBJ1-5, with D unresolved. Trimming pared 6 bases from V and 5 bases from J, leaving 11 bases between. This CDR3 has 13 residues. Germline CDR1 MNHNS, CDR2 SASEGT. The CDR3 sequence is CASRDDTYQPQHF. In nucleotides, the CDR3 is TGTGCCAGCAGGGATGACACTTATCAGCCCCAGCATTTT.

V is TRBV19 and J is TRBJ1-1; TRBD1 might be the D (5 bases). The CDR3 has 16 amino acids. V was pared by 6 bases and J by 1 base, with 18 bases between. CDR1 is LNHDA and CDR2 is SQIVND in the germline V gene (reference sequence). The CDR3 is CASRGIVGVGNTEAFF. CDR3 coding DNA: TGTGCCAGTAGGGGGATCGTGGGGGTCGGGAACACTGAAGCTTTCTTT.

The chain combines TRBV7-2 with TRBJ1-3, with D unclear. The CDR3 totals 15 residues. Per germline, CDR1 SGHTA and CDR2 FQGNSA. Trimming removed 1 base from V and 1 base from J, with 8 bases in between. Here the CDR3 DNA reads TGTGCCAGCAGCTTAGGGCCGGGATCTGGAAACACCATATATTTT. This translates into CASSLGPGSGNTIYF.

This clone occurred once. The chain has TRBV6-5 and TRBJ1-5, with D unresolved. Trimming took off 0 bases at V and 9 bases at J, with 15 bases between the two ends. Germline assignment: CDR1 MNHEY and CDR2 SVGAGI. CDR3 length: 15 amino acids. The CDR3 spells CASSYSGRGSGPQHF. The CDR3 region has the DNA TGTGCCAGCAGTTACTCGGGCCGCGGGAGTGGGCCCCAGCATTTT.

V is TRBV18 and J is TRBJ2-3; D might be TRBD2 (6 bases). Trimming took off 3 bases at V and 3 bases at J, with 10 bases between the two ends. This CDR3 region has 14 residues. Germline values: CDR1 KGHSH, CDR2 LQKENI. In DNA, the CDR3 is TGTGCCAGCTCACCGGGCGGGATAACAGATACGCAGTATTTT. Protein sequence: CASSPGGITDTQYF.